A single sample is the source of the 32 T cell receptor beta chains below, sequenced in a study of cytomegalovirus exposure and HLA in healthy donors. TCRdb's table, derived via immunoSEQ multiplex PCR, lists solely in-frame clones and lacks some. The table includes about 190,000 clones, about 82% detected once. The sample consisted of PBMCs. Receptors originate from a woman aged 18-30 years in good health and CMV-seronegative.

V and J are TRBV5-1 and TRBJ2-1; 8 bases fit TRBD2. Germline lookup yields CDR1 SGHRS and CDR2 YFSETQ. V was pared by 4 bases and J by 5 bases, with 8 bases of the junction left unmatched. The CDR3 is made up of 15 amino acids. The CDR3 loop reads CASSQGAGADNEQFF. The DNA of the CDR3 is TGCGCCAGCAGCCAAGGAGCGGGAGCCGACAATGAGCAGTTCTTC. The full variable domain, rest sourced from reference TRBV5-1 and TRBJ2-1, is KAGVTQTPRYLIKTRGQQVTLSCSPISGHRSVSWYQQTPGQGLQFLFEYFSETQRNKGNFPGRFSGRQFSNSRSEMNVSTLELGDSALYLCASSQGAGADNEQFFGPGTRLTVL.

V gene TRBV30 combines with J gene TRBJ2-1; D is perhaps TRBD2 (6 bases). Germline V gene lookup returns CDR1 GTSNPN and CDR2 SVGIG (reference sequence). The V gene lost 1 base and the J gene lost 0 bases, with 16 bases spanning the gap. This CDR3 has 17 residues. In DNA form, the CDR3 reads TGTGCCTGGAGTGGCAAAACTAGCTGGAGCTCCTACAATGAGCAGTTCTTC. Translating gives CAWSGKTSWSSYNEQFF.

The chain combines TRBV18 with TRBJ1-1; 7 bases map to TRBD1. Germline CDR1 and CDR2: KGHSH and LQKENI. This CDR3 is 16 amino acids long. Trimming removed 3 bases from V and 0 bases from J; junction bases left unmatched: 7. As DNA, the CDR3 is TGTGCCAGCTCACCTCCGGGACAGCCTATGAACACTGAAGCTTTCTTT. Its protein is CASSPPGQPMNTEAFF.

The chain has TRBV6-4 and TRBJ2-2, with TRBD2 matching over 9 bases. Trimming removed 3 bases from V and 5 bases from J; junction bases left unmatched: 7. The CDR3 loop spans 16 amino acids. The germline gives CDR1 MRHNA, CDR2 SNTAGT. DNA of the CDR3: TGTGCCAGCAGTGAAATAGCGGGAGAGGGAACCGGGGAGCTGTTTTTT. Translation: CASSEIAGEGTGELFF.

The chain links TRBV6-1 to TRBJ2-1, with D maybe TRBD2 (5 bases). V was clipped by 6 bases and J by 5 bases, with 14 bases between them. This CDR3 comprises 14 residues. Germline-derived CDR1 and CDR2 are MNHNS and SASEGT. The CDR3 is CASRREAANNEQFF. CDR3 nucleotides: TGTGCCAGCAGGAGGGAAGCGGCTAACAATGAGCAGTTCTTC.

V is TRBV5-6 and J is TRBJ2-7; maybe TRBD2 (6 bases). The CDR3 consists of 16 residues. The V and J ends lost 2 bases and 3 bases respectively, with 18 bases between them. Germline V CDR1 and CDR2: SGHDT, YYEEEE. This CDR3 reads CASSFLNPGVSYEQYF. The CDR3 nucleotides read TGTGCCAGCAGCTTCCTAAACCCGGGGGTTAGCTACGAGCAGTACTTC.

The chain has TRBV28 and TRBJ1-5, with 7 bases lining up with TRBD1. This CDR3 contains 13 residues. The germline gives CDR1 MDHEN, CDR2 SYDVKM. J was trimmed by 4 bases and V by 7 bases; bases with no gene match: 4. The CDR3 here is CASNSQGNQPQHF. Written as DNA, the CDR3 is TGTGCCAGCAACTCACAGGGGAATCAGCCCCAGCATTTT.

In this sample, this clone turned up once. The rearrangement joins TRBV19 to TRBJ2-5, with 8 bases fitting TRBD1. Trimming at V came to 3 bases and at J to 2 bases, leaving 2 bases not matched to a gene. The CDR3 length is 14 residues. CDR1 is LNHDA and CDR2 is SQIVND in the germline V gene (reference sequence). CDR3 in DNA: TGTGCCAGTAGTATTAGACAGGGGCAAGAGACCCAGTACTTC. This translates into CASSIRQGQETQYF.

The chain couples TRBV5-1 to TRBJ1-4, with no clear D. Trimming removed 4 bases from V and 0 bases from J, with 13 bases in between. The CDR3 contains 16 residues. Germline CDR1 and CDR2: SGHRS and YFSETQ. The CDR3 region is CASSPRGRATNEKLFF. The CDR3 nucleotides read TGCGCCAGCAGCCCCAGAGGGAGAGCAACTAATGAAAAACTGTTTTTT.

The V call is TRBV5-6, the J call TRBJ2-3; no clear D gene. Germline CDR1 SGHDT, CDR2 YYEEEE. The CDR3 consists of 13 residues. Trimming took off 0 bases at V and 6 bases at J, with 8 bases between the two ends. CDR3 DNA: TGTGCCAGCAGCTTGGGCGCGAGGGATACGCAGTATTTT. It encodes CASSLGARDTQYF.

V and J are TRBV27 and TRBJ2-2, with 7 positions matching TRBD1. V gave up 5 bases and J gave up 7 bases; unmatched junction bases: 16. The CDR3 contains 17 residues. Germline CDR1 reads MNHEY; CDR2 reads SMNVEV (reference sequence). The CDR3 spells CASSLYLDRVRNGELFF. The CDR3, as DNA: TGTGCCAGCAGTCTCTACTTAGACAGGGTACGAAACGGGGAGCTGTTTTTT.

Worth noting for this clone: This CDR3 fails to terminate in the conserved phenylalanine or tryptophan, so it likely reflects a read error. It is unclear where the CDR3 begins or ends on the DNA, so no DNA is shown, and the CDR3 is as TCRdb lists it. The genes are TRBV6-1 and TRBJ2-7; the table calls TRBD2, which could not be checked here. The CDR3 adds up to 13 amino acids, both ends counted. Germline loops: CDR1 MNHNS, CDR2 SASEGT. CDR3 loop: CASSGDLGGAAWI.

The gene calls are TRBV6-5 and TRBJ2-7; D may be TRBD2 (6 bases). Looked up from germline, CDR1 is MNHEY and CDR2 is SVGAGI. V was trimmed by 6 bases and J by 3 bases, leaving 15 bases between them. This CDR3 has 14 residues. CDR3 in amino acids: CASRRPGGVYEQYF. For the CDR3, the DNA is TGTGCCAGCAGACGACCTGGCGGGGTCTACGAGCAGTACTTC.

CDR3 coding DNA: TGTGCCAGCAGCCGGGACTATACCTACGAGCAGTACTTC. Encoded protein: CASSRDYTYEQYF. The genes are TRBV7-2 and TRBJ2-7, with TRBD2 matching over 7 bases. CDR1 is SGHTA, CDR2 FQGNSA, per germline. V lost 5 bases, J lost 2 bases, and 3 bases stayed unmatched. The CDR3 loop spans 13 amino acids.

The chain employs TRBV6-1 and TRBJ1-4, with D possibly being TRBD1 (5 bases). CDR3 length equals 20 residues. Trimming took 1 base from V and 5 from J, leaving 26 bases between them. Germline V CDR1 and CDR2: MNHNS, SASEGT. CDR3 sequence reads: CASSEVGTESWIYTNEKLFF. DNA of the CDR3: TGTGCCAGCAGTGAAGTCGGGACTGAGTCTTGGATTTATACAAATGAAAAACTGTTTTTT.

The gene calls are TRBV6-1 and TRBJ2-1; TRBD1 matches at 8 bases. Germline V gene lookup returns CDR1 MNHNS and CDR2 SASEGT. The CDR3 is 11 residues long. The CDR3 here is CARTGLNEQFF. The CDR3 DNA sequence: TGTGCGAGGACAGGGCTCAATGAGCAGTTCTTC.

The chain uses TRBV19 and TRBJ2-7, with D perhaps TRBD1 (6 bases). V lost 5 bases and J lost 5, with 19 bases in between. In germline, CDR1 is LNHDA, CDR2 SQIVND (reference sequence). This CDR3 comprises 15 residues. CDR3 loop: CASSAQGREYDEQYF. The CDR3 region has the DNA TGTGCCAGTAGTGCACAGGGACGGGAATACGACGAGCAGTACTTC.

The chain uses TRBV7-8 and TRBJ2-4, with D tentatively TRBD2 (6 bases). This CDR3 contains 13 residues. The ends were cut back, 1 base at V and 14 bases at J, with 15 bases in the middle. Looked up from germline, CDR1 is SGHVS and CDR2 is FQNEAQ. CDR3 sequence: CASSLVRGKLEYF. The DNA of the CDR3 is TGTGCCAGCAGCTTAGTACGCGGGAAGTTGGAGTACTTC.

The chain couples TRBV12-5 to TRBJ1-1; no clear D. Between the trimmed V and J ends, which lost 5 bases and 9 bases, there was a span of 13 bases. Germline V CDR1 and CDR2: LGHNT, FRNRAP. The CDR3 loop spans 12 amino acids. The CDR3 protein is CASGHDRGKAFF. DNA of the CDR3: TGTGCTAGTGGTCATGACCGCGGCAAAGCTTTCTTT.

The chain has TRBV4-1 and TRBJ2-3; D is possibly TRBD1 (5 bases). V lost 4 bases, J lost 2 bases, and 16 bases lay in between. The CDR3 length is 16 residues. CDR1 is MGHRA and CDR2 is YSYEKL in the germline V gene. The CDR3 nucleotides are TGCGCCAGCAGCCTGGAAGGGGAATCTCTCACAGATACGCAGTATTTT. Its translation is CASSLEGESLTDTQYF.

The chain links TRBV7-9 to TRBJ1-2, with TRBD1 matching over 7 bases. This CDR3 is 17 amino acids long. Germline CDR1 and CDR2: SEHNR and FQNEAQ (reference sequence). The V segment lost 5 bases and the J segment 5 bases; nucleotides outside the gene matches: 17. CDR3 coding DNA: TGTGCCAGCAGCGTGATTCAGGGGGACCCTTTCATATATGGCTACACCTTC. Translation gives CASSVIQGDPFIYGYTF.

The chain is built from TRBV2 and TRBJ2-3; 8 bases align to TRBD2. Germline lookup yields CDR1 SNHLY and CDR2 FYNNEI. V lost 6 bases and J lost 1; bases outside the gene matches: 9. CDR3 length: 16 residues. The CDR3 loop reads CASRRGAGVGTDTQYF. DNA of the CDR3: TGTGCCAGCAGGAGGGGAGCGGGAGTGGGCACAGATACGCAGTATTTT.

This sequence joins TRBV5-1 and TRBJ2-2; perhaps TRBD1 as D (6 bases). Germline-derived CDR1 and CDR2 are SGHRS and YFSETQ. The CDR3 extends over 16 amino acids. Trimming removed 2 bases from V and 2 bases from J, with 13 bases in between. The CDR3 spells CASSFLSGTNTGELFF. CDR3 bases: TGCGCCAGCAGCTTTCTGTCCGGGACAAACACCGGGGAGCTGTTTTTT.

V usage is TRBV27 and J usage is TRBJ2-3; 10 bases align to TRBD1. CDR1 is MNHEY and CDR2 is SMNVEV in the germline V gene (reference sequence). With 3 bases clipped from V and 4 bases from J, the junction kept 7 bases outside the gene matches. The CDR3 is made up of 16 amino acids. The DNA of the CDR3 is TGTGCCAGCAGTTTTCACGGACAGGGGGGTTCAGATACGCAGTATTTT. Its protein product is CASSFHGQGGSDTQYF.

V usage is TRBV7-6 and J usage is TRBJ1-4; TRBD1 aligns across 9 bases. CDR3 length equals 15 residues. Losses at the gene ends were 6 bases for V and 2 bases for J; bases not matched to a gene: 4. CDR1 is SGHVS and CDR2 is FNYEAQ in the germline V gene. CDR3 sequence (DNA): TGTGCCAGCAGGATCACAGGGGGCACTAATGAAAAACTGTTTTTT. Its protein is CASRITGGTNEKLFF.

The rearrangement uses TRBV10-1 and TRBJ2-1, with TRBD1 matching 9 bases. Germline V lookup: CDR1 WNHNN, CDR2 SYGVQD (reference sequence). V lost 8 bases and J lost 6; bases outside the gene matches: 8. CDR3 size: 14 residues. CDR3 coding DNA: TGCGCCAGCGGTCCGGGACAGGGCAGCAATGAGCAGTTCTTC. Translating it yields CASGPGQGSNEQFF.

The chain couples TRBV5-6 to TRBJ2-5; 11 nucleotides match TRBD1. This CDR3 region has 15 residues. The germline gives CDR1 SGHDT, CDR2 YYEEEE. The J segment lost 4 bases and the V segment lost 4 bases, leaving 6 bases of the junction unmatched. CDR3 DNA sequence: TGTGCCAGCAGCGACCGGGACAGGGGGTTAGAGACCCAGTACTTC. This sequence encodes CASSDRDRGLETQYF.

This sequence joins TRBV7-3 and TRBJ1-2; the match to TRBD1 covers 8 bases. The germline gives CDR1 SGHTA, CDR2 FQGTGA. V shed 5 bases, J shed 6 bases, and the junction held 14 bases outside the gene matches. CDR3 length: 16 residues. CDR3 DNA: TGTGCCAGCAGCCGACTAGGACAGGGCATTATGAATGGCTACACCTTC. Amino acid sequence: CASSRLGQGIMNGYTF.

The chain joins TRBV5-1 to TRBJ2-1, with a tentative D call TRBD2 (6 bases). CDR3 length: 15 residues. Per the germline V gene, CDR1 is SGHRS and CDR2 is YFSETQ. The V end was cut by 2 bases, the J end by 4 bases, with 13 bases between. CDR3 nucleotides: TGCGCCAGCAGCTTTGGGGACTTACGTTACAATGAGCAGTTCTTC. Translation gives CASSFGDLRYNEQFF.

The chain employs TRBV14 and TRBJ2-1, with unresolved D. The CDR3 has 14 residues. V gave up 1 base and J gave up 7 bases, with 11 bases separating them. The germline gives CDR1 SGHDN, CDR2 FVKESK. This chain's CDR3 is CASSQVSLTNEQFF. CDR3 sequence (DNA): TGTGCCAGCAGCCAAGTGAGTCTGACAAATGAGCAGTTCTTC.

The chain couples TRBV25-1 to TRBJ2-1; D might be TRBD1 (6 bases). The V gene's germline CDR1 is MGHDK and CDR2 SYGVNS. Trimming removed 7 bases from V and 3 bases from J, with 16 bases in between. The CDR3 extends over 15 amino acids. The CDR3 region is CASMISQGFYNEQFF. CDR3 bases: TGTGCCAGCATGATTAGCCAGGGGTTCTACAATGAGCAGTTCTTC.

The chain couples TRBV6-5 to TRBJ2-5, with 9 bases aligning to TRBD1. J lost 3 bases, V lost 7 bases, and 3 bases had no gene match. Looked up from germline, CDR1 is MNHEY and CDR2 is SVGAGI. The CDR3 length is 13 residues. Here the CDR3 DNA reads TGTGCCAGCACCCGGGACAGGGAAGAGACCCAGTACTTC. Translated, it gives CASTRDREETQYF.